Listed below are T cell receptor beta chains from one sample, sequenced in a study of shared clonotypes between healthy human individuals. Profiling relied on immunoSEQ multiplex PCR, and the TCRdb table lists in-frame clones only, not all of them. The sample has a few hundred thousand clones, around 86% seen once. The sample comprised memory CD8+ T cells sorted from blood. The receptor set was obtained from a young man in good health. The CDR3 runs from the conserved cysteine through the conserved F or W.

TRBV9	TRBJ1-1	CASSVSGESTEAFF
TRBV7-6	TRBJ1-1	CASSKKPPLSTDRMNTEAFF
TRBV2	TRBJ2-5	CASRGLQETQYF
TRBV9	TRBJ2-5	CASSPEGLIQETQYF
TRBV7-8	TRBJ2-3	CASSLGYRGPDTQYF
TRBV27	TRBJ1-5	CASSPPPGSNQPQHF
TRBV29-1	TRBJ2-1	CSVEQVVNEQFF
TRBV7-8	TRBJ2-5	CASSRGLAAQETQYF
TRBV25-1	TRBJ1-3	CASSDVPGAFSGNTIYF
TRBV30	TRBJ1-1	CAWQDGAAANTEAFF
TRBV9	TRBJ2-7	CASSVDGEGYEQYF
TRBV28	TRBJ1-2	CASSANRTGAKGYTF
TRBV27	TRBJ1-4	CASSPGAGTGEEKLFF
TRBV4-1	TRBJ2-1	CASSQDRGLAGGKEQFF
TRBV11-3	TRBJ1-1	CASSLRTATEAFF
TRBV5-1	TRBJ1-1	CASSPETMGLNTEAFF
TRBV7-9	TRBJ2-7	CASSLRLESEQYF
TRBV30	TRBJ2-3	CAWSGTGGTDTQYF
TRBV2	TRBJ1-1	CATYSGEGNTEAFF
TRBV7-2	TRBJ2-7	CASSLAQSYEQYF
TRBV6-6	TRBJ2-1	CASSYWGNEQFF
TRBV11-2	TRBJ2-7	CASSLGSLPEQYF
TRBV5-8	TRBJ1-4	CASSLSFGRGLDPNNEKLFF
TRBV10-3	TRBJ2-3	CAISESGGTDTQYF
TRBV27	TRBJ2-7	CASSPLSVTYEQYF
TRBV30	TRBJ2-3	CACSGGSGIDTQYF
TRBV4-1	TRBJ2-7	CASSPGLGYEQYF
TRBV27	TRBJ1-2	CASSLGPLYGYTF
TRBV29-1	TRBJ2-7	CSIQGTEAYEQYF
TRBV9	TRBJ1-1	CASSVAGGSTEAFF
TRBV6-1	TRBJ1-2	CASSQPSIYGYTF
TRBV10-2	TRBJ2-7	CASSVMRHLYEQYF
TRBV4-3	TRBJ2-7	CASSRGLAGYEQYF
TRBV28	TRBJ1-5	CASSFPPAADQPQHF
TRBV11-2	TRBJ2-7	CASRSDGYEQYF
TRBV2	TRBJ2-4	CASSEGKGGKNIQYF
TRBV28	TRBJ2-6	CASSPGQGSSGANVLTF
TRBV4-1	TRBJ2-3	CASSQFGQDTQYF
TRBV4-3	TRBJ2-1	CASREGLVYNEQFF
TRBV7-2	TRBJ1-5	CASSFRESNQPQHF
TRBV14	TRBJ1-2	CASSHLTGQGRGYTF
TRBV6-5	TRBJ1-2	CASSPGGGFYGYTF
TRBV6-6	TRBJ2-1	CASSETAPYNEQFF
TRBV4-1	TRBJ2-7	CASSQGQGALGEQYF
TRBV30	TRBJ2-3	CAWRGTGNLPDTQYF
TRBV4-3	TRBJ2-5	CASSQVEGFLETQYF
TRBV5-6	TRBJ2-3	CASSPMSGTDTQYF
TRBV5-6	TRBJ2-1	CASSLSLGPNEQFF
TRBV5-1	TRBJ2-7	CASSFAGYEQYF
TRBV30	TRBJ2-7	CAWMDGYYEQYF
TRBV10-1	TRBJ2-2	CASSRDGAGELFF
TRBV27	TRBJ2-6	CASSLGGPSGANVLTF
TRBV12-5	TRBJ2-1	CASGPGGPYHNEQFF
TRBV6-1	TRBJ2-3	CASSEQPRTTDTQYF
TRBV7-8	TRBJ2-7	CASSLDTGSPTEQYF
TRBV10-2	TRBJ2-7	CASSELDRYYEQYF
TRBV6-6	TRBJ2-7	CASSYNRDRGVREQYF